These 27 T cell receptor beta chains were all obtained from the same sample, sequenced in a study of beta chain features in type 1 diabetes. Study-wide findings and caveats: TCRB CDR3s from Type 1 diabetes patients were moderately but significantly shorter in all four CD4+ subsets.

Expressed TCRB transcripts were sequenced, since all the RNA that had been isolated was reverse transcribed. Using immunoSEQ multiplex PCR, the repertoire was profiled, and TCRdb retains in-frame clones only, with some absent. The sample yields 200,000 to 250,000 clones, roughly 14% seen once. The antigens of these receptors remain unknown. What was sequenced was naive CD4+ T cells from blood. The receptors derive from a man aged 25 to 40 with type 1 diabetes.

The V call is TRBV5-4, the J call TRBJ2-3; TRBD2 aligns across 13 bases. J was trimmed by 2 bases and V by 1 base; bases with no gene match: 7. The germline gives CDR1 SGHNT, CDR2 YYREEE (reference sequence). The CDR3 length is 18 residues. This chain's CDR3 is CASSLTTSGGRVTDTQYF. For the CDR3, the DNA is TGTGCCAGCAGCTTGACGACTAGCGGGGGGCGGGTCACAGATACGCAGTATTTT.

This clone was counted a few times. CDR3 DNA: TGTGCCTGGAATCCGGGCTCTGGGGCCAACGTCCTGACTTTC. This sequence encodes CAWNPGSGANVLTF. The chain links TRBV30 to TRBJ2-6; D gene unclear. Between the trimmed V and J ends, which lost 4 bases and 0 bases, there was a span of 7 bases. The CDR3 contains 14 residues. Germline V gives CDR1 GTSNPN, CDR2 SVGIG (reference sequence).

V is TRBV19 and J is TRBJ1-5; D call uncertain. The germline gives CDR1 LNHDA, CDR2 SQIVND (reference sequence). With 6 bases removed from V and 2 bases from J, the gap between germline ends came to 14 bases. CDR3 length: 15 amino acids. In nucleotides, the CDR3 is TGTGCCAGTAGCCAACGGGGTAGGGGCAATCAGCCCCAGCATTTT. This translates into CASSQRGRGNQPQHF.

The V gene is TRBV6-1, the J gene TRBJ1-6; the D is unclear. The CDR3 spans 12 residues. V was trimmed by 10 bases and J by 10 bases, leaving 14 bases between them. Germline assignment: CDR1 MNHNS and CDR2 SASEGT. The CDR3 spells CATTGYRSPLHF. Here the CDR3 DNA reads TGTGCCACCACGGGGTATCGCTCACCCCTCCACTTT.

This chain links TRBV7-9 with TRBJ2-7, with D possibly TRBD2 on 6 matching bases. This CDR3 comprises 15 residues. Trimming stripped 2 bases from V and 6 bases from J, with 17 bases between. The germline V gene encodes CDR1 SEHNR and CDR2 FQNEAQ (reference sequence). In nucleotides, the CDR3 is TGTGCCAGCAGCTTACTCGGGAGAGACCGCGGCGAGCAGTACTTC. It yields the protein CASSLLGRDRGEQYF.

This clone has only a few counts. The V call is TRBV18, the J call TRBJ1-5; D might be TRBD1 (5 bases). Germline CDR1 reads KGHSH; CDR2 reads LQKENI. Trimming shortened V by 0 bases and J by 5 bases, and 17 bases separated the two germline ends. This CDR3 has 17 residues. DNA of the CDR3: TGTGCCAGCTCACCACCTAATATGGGGCGACGGGATCAGCCCCAGCATTTT. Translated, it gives CASSPPNMGRRDQPQHF.

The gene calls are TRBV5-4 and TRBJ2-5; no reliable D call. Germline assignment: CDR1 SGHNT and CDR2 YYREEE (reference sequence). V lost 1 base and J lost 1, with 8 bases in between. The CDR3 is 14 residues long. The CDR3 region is CASSLPNSQETQYF. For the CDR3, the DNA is TGTGCCAGCAGCTTGCCTAACTCCCAAGAGACCCAGTACTTC.

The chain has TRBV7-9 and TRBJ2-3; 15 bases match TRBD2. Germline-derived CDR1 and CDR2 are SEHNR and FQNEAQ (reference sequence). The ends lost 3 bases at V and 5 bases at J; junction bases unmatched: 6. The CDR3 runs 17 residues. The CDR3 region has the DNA TGTGCCAGCAGCTTTAGGGGACTAGCGGGAGGTGGAGATACGCAGTATTTT. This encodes CASSFRGLAGGGDTQYF.

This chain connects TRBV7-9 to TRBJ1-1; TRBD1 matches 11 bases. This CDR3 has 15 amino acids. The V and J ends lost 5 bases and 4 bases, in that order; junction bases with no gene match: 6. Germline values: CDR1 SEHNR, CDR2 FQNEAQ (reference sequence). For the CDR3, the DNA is TGTGCCAGCAGCCCTACCGGGACAGGGGGCACTGAAGCTTTCTTT. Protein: CASSPTGTGGTEAFF.

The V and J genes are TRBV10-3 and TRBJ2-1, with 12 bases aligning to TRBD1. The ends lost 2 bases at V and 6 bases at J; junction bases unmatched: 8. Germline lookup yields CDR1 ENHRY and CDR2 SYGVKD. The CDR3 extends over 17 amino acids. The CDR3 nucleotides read TGTGCCATCAGTGAGCAGACCGGGACAGGGGGCCTCAATGAGCAGTTCTTC. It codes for CAISEQTGTGGLNEQFF.

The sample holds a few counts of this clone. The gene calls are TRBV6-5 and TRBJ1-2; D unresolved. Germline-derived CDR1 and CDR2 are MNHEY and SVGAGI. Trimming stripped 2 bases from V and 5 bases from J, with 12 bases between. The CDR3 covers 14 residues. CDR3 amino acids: CASSYDTAGYGYTF. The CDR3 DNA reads TGTGCCAGCAGTTACGACACCGCTGGGTATGGCTACACCTTC.

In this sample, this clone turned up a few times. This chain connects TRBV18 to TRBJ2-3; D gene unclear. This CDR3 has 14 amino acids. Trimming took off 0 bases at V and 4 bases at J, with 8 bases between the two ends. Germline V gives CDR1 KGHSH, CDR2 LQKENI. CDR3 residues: CASSPPAAADTQYF. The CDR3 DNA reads TGTGCCAGCTCACCACCGGCGGCTGCAGATACGCAGTATTTT.

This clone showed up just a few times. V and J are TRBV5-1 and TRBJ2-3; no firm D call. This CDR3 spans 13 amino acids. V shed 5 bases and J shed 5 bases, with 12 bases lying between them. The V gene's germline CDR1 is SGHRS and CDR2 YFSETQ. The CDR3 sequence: CASRAEERDTQYF. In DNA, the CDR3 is TGCGCCAGCAGGGCGGAAGAGAGAGATACGCAGTATTTT.

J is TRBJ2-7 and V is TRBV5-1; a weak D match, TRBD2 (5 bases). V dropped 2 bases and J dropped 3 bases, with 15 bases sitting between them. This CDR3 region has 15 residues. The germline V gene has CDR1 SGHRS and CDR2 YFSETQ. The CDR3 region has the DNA TGCGCCAGCAGCTTAGGCAGCGGCGTCCGCTACGAGCAGTACTTC. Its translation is CASSLGSGVRYEQYF. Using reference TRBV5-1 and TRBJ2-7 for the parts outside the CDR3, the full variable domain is KAGVTQTPRYLIKTRGQQVTLSCSPISGHRSVSWYQQTPGQGLQFLFEYFSETQRNKGNFPGRFSGRQFSNSRSEMNVSTLELGDSALYLCASSLGSGVRYEQYFGPGTRLTVT.

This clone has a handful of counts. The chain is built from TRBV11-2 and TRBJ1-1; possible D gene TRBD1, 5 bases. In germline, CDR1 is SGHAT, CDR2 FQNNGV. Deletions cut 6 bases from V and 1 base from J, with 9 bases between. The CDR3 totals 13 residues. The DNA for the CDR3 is TGTGCCAGCAGTCAACAGGAGAACACTGAAGCTTTCTTT. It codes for CASSQQENTEAFF.

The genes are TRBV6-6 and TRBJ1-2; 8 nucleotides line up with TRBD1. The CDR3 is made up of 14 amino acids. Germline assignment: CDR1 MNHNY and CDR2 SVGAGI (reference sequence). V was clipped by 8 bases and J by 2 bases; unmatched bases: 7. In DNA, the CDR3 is TGTGCCAGCGTAGTGGCAGGGGGCAACTATGGCTACACCTTC. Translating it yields CASVVAGGNYGYTF.

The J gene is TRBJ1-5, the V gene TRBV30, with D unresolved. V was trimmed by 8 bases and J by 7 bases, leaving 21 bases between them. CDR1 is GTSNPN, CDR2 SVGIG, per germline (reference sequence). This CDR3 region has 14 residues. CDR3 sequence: CAGSVGAVGQPQHF. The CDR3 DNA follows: TGTGCCGGGTCTGTGGGTGCGGTTGGGCAGCCCCAGCATTTT.

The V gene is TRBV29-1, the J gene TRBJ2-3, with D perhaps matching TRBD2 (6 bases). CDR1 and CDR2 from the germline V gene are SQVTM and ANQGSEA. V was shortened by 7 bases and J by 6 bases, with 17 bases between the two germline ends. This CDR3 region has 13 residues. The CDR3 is CSGLPTGRDTQYF. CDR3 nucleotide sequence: TGCAGCGGTTTACCTACGGGGAGGGATACGCAGTATTTT.

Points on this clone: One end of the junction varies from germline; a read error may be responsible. Written as DNA, the CDR3 is TGTGCCAGCAGCTTGTCGGGGGAGACGGGGACCCTGTTT. Translated: CASSLSGETGTLF. The chain couples TRBV7-2 to TRBJ1-1; tentative D call: TRBD1 (5 bases). Germline lookup yields CDR1 SGHTA and CDR2 FQGNSA. The CDR3 loop spans 13 amino acids. Together with reference TRBV7-2 and TRBJ1-1, the CDR3 gives the full variable domain: GAGVSQSPSNKVTEKGKDVELRCDPISGHTALYWYRQSLGQGLEFLIYFQGNSAPDKSGLPSDRFSAERTGGSVSTLTIQRTQQEDSAVYLCASSLSGETGTLFGQGTRLTVV.

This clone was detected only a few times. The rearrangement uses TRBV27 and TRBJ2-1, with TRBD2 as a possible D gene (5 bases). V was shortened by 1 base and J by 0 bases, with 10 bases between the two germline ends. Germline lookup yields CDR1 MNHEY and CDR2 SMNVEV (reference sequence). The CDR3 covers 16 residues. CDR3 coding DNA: TGTGCCAGCAGTTTATACTCCACTAGCTCCTACAATGAGCAGTTCTTC. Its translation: CASSLYSTSSYNEQFF.

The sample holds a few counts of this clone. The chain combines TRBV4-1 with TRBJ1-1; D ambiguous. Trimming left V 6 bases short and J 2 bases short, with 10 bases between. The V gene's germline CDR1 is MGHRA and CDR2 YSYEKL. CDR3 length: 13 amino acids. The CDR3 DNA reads TGCGCCAGCAGTCGTGGAGAAAACACTGAAGCTTTCTTT. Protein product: CASSRGENTEAFF.

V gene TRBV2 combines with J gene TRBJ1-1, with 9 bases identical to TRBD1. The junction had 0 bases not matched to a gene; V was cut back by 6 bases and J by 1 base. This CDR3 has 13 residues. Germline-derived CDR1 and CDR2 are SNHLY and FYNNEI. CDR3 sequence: CASRDRGNTEAFF. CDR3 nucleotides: TGTGCCAGCAGGGACAGGGGGAACACTGAAGCTTTCTTT.

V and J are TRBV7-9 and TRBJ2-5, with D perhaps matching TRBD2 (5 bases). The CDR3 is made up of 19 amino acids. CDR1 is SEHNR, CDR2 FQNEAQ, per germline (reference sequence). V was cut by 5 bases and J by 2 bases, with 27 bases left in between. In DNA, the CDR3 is TGTGCCAGCAGCCCCTCGGGGAAAGGCCCGGGCCCTACTCAAGAGACCCAGTACTTC. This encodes CASSPSGKGPGPTQETQYF. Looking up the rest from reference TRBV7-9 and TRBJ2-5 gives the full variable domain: DTGVSQNPRHKITKRGQNVTFRCDPISEHNRLYWYRQTLGQGPEFLTYFQNEAQLEKSRLLSDRFSAERPKGSFSTLEIQRTEQGDSAMYLCASSPSGKGPGPTQETQYFGPGTRLLVL.

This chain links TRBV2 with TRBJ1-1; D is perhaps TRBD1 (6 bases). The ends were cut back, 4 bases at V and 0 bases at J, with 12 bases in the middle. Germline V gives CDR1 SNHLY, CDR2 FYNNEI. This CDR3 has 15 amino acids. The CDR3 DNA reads TGTGCCAGCAGTGGCTGGACAGCAATGAACACTGAAGCTTTCTTT. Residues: CASSGWTAMNTEAFF.

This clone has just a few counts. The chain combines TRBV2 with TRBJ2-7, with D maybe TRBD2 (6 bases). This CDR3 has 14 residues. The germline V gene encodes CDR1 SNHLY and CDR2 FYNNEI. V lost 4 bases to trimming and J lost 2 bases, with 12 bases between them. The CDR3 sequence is CASSGRERAYEQYF. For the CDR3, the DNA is TGTGCCAGCAGTGGGCGGGAAAGGGCCTACGAGCAGTACTTC.

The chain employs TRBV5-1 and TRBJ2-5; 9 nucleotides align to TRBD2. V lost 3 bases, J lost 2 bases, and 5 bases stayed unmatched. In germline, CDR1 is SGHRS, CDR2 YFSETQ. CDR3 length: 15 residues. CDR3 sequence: CASSSLTSGQETQYF. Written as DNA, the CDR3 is TGCGCCAGCAGCTCCCTGACTAGCGGTCAAGAGACCCAGTACTTC.

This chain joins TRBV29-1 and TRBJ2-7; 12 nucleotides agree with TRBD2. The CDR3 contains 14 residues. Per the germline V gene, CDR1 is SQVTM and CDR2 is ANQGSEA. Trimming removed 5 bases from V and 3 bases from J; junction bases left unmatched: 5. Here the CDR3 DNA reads TGCAGCGTTCTTGGACTAGCGGGAAACTACGAGCAGTACTTC. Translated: CSVLGLAGNYEQYF.